This T cell receptor (beta chain) was captured by sequencing in a study of tumor-infiltrating lymphocytes in primary liver carcinoma (dated by TCRdb to the late 2010s). Some background on the complete study: Roughly five patients with histopathologically diagnosed primary liver carcinoma underwent surgical resection in China between late 2015 and 2016. Of the five patients, three men and two women aged 30 to 69 years, four had hepatocellular carcinoma and one had combined HCC and intrahepatic cholangiocarcinoma. Tumors of the five patients were stage T1-T3 N0M0 with maximum diameters of about 4.2 to 11 cm. Samples yielded roughly 3.65 to 7.5 million productive TCRbeta reads; read depth did not differ significantly between tissue types. Across five regions of each liver tumor, along with adjacent normal tissue and blood, the study brought together TCRbeta repertoire sequencing, expression microarrays and whole-exome sequencing. A total of 35 specimens from 5 patients underwent TCRbeta repertoire sequencing, comprising some 25 tumor regions, 5 adjacent noncancerous liver tissues and 5 peripheral blood samples. Reproducibility between technical replicate repertoires was high, with correlation coefficients above 0.95 and mean shared-clone rates approximately 0.88. General findings and caveats noted by the study authors: Because only the TCR beta chain was sequenced and unpaired alpha chains were not captured, true repertoire diversity is likely underestimated. With just five or six patients in the study, the authors point out that the findings should be validated in a larger study. Consistent with antigen-driven expansion, pairs of tumor regions showed higher repertoire overlap (mean roughly 36%) than either tumor-adjacent pairs (approximately 17%) or tumor-blood pairs (approximately 15%). Compared with blood, tumors had a significantly larger share of the repertoire taken up by the top 250 clones (p = 0.039). Comparison of CD4+ and CD8+ T cell repertoires was precluded by the use of bulk unsorted samples.

A constant-region primer and ProtoScript II reverse transcriptase were used to reverse-transcribe TCRbeta-specific cDNA from 500 ng total RNA. TCRbeta libraries were built with three nested multiplex PCR rounds, a slightly modified ARM-PCR procedure. Each of the first two PCR rounds ran for approximately 10 cycles using multiplex TRBV1-TRBV30 forward primers together with a Cbeta reverse primer. Sample barcodes and Illumina adapters were attached in a final 25-cycle PCR using Deep VentR polymerase. Before sequencing, amplicons between 200 and 500 bp were purified from gel using a QIAquick gel extraction kit. TCRbeta amplicons were sequenced on an Illumina HiSeq 2500 with 250-bp paired-end reads. In the paper's pipeline: Trimmomatic v0.33 was used to quality-trim the reads, and FLASH v1.2.11 was used to merge paired reads so that full CDR3 sequences could be recovered. V, D and J germline segments were assigned to the rearranged TCRbeta sequences using MiGEC v1.2.1b. Clonotype statistics, along with Shannon-Wiener diversity indices, were calculated using VDJtools v1.0.0. Except for diversity analysis, only each sample's 250 most abundant clonotypes were used in subsequent analyses to reduce sampling bias. In TCRdb, the public reads were trimmed at Q25 with fastp and aligned with MiXCR, with productive beta chains retained. Identical CDR3 protein sequences are pooled into one entry, listed with their most common genes and DNA. What appears here as the V and J calls and clone size reflects TCRdb's work, not the paper's. The sample contains about 180,000 distinct CDR3 sequences, 50% to 75% of them found a single time. Together, the top ten hold 72% of the sample.

The germline V gene provides CDR1 LGHNA and CDR2 YNFKEQ. The V end loses 5 bases and the J end loses 3 bases, and a stretch of 16 bases separates them. Taken from cysteine to phenylalanine, the CDR3 has 16 residues. Of all the DNA, just the CDR3 is kept, 48 bases in frame from base 1. In this sample, this clonotype turned up a few times. It has no known antigen specificity. There are no base qualities to consult, and no much larger clone falls within one base. Blood RNA was extracted from unsorted whole blood using TRIzol reagent, and germline DNA was obtained with the DNeasy Blood & Tissue kit. Patients had chronic HBV infection and were treatment-naive at sampling. Before surgery, approximately 4 milliliters of peripheral blood were drawn into K2EDTA tubes.

The rearranged chain carries TRBV4-2 and TRBJ2-2; the D gene is perhaps TRBD1, on 6 matching bases. The sequencing sample was made of peripheral blood. This receptor was taken from a man aged 40-49 years with primary liver carcinoma and hepatitis B virus infection. The CDR3 region has the sequence CASSARKGGHTGELFF. The nucleotide sequence reads as follows: TGTGCCAGCAGCGCTCGTAAAGGGGGTCACACCGGGGAGCTGTTTTTT.